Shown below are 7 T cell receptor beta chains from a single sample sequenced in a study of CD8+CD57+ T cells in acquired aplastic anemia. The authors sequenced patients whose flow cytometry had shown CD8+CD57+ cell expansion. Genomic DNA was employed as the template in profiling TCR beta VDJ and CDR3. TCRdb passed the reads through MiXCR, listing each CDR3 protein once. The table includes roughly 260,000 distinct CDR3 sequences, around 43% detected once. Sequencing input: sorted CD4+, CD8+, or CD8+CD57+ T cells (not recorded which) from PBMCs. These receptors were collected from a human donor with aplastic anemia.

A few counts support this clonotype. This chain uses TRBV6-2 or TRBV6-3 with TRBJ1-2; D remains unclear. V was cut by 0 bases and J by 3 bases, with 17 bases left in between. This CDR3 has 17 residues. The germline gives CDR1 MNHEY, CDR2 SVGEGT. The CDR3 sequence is CASSYSIFSGKDYGYTF. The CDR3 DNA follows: TGTGCCAGCAGTTACTCGATTTTCTCGGGGAAAGACTATGGCTACACCTTC.

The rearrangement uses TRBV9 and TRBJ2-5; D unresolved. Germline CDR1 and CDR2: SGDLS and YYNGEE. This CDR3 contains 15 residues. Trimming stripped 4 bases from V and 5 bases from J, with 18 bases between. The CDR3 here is CASSLGLGWDETQYF. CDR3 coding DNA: TGTGCCAGCAGCCTGGGGTTGGGGTGGGATGAGACCCAGTACTTC.

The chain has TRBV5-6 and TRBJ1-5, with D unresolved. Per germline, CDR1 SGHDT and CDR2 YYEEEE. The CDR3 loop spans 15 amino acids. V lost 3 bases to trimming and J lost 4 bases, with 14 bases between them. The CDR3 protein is CASSSLGSGNQPQHF. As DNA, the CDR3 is TGTGCCAGCAGCTCTTTGGGAAGTGGGAATCAGCCCCAGCATTTT. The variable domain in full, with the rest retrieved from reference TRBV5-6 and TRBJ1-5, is DAGVTQSPTHLIKTRGQQVTLRCSPKSGHDTVSWYQQALGQGPQFIFQYYEEEERQRGNFPDRFSGHQFPNYSSELNVNALLLGDSALYLCASSSLGSGNQPQHFGDGTRLSIL.

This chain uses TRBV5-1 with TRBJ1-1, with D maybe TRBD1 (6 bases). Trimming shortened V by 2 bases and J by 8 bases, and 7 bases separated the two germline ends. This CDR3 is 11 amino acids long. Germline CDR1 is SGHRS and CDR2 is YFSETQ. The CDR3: CASSFGQEAFF. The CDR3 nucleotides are TGCGCCAGCAGCTTTGGACAGGAAGCTTTCTTT.

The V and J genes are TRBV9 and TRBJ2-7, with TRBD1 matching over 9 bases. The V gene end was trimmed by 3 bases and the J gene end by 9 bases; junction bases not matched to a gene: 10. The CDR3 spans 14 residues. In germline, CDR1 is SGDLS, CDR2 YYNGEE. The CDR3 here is CASSDALTGQGQYF. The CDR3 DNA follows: TGTGCCAGCAGCGATGCCCTAACGGGACAGGGGCAGTACTTC.

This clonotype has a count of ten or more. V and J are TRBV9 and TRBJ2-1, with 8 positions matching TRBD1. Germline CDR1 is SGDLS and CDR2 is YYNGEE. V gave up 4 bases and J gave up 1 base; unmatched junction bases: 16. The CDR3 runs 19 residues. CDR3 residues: CASSTNDRGLPQSYNEQFF. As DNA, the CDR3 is TGTGCCAGCAGCACTAACGACAGGGGTCTCCCTCAATCCTACAATGAGCAGTTCTTC.

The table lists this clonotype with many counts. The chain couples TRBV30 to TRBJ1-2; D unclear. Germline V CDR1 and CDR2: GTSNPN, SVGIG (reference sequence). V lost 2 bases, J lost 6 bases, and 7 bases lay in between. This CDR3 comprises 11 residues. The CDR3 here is CAWSPVDGYTF. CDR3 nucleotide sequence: TGTGCCTGGAGTCCCGTTGATGGCTACACCTTC.